The 17 T cell receptor beta chains below all came from one sample that was sequenced in a study of T cell repertoires and HLA-DP antigens. Assay: immunoSEQ multiplex PCR; the TCRdb copy retains only in-frame clones and omits some. The repertoire holds about 89,000 clones, roughly nine tenths seen once, with about 1.8% in the top ten. These receptors lack a known antigen. Sequencing was performed on CD4+ T cells from PBMCs. These receptors originate from a man aged 45 to 65 in good health and CMV-seronegative.

CDR3 in amino acids: CASSLGLDYQETQYF. As DNA, the CDR3 is TGCGCCAGCAGCTTAGGACTAGACTACCAAGAGACCCAGTACTTC. This chain connects TRBV5-1 to TRBJ2-5; 7 nucleotides line up with TRBD2. Germline CDR1 reads SGHRS; CDR2 reads YFSETQ. CDR3 length equals 15 residues. J gave up 0 bases and V 2 bases, and 4 bases lay outside the gene matches. The complete variable domain, with remaining parts taken from reference TRBV5-1 and TRBJ2-5, reads KAGVTQTPRYLIKTRGQQVTLSCSPISGHRSVSWYQQTPGQGLQFLFEYFSETQRNKGNFPGRFSGRQFSNSRSEMNVSTLELGDSALYLCASSLGLDYQETQYFGPGTRLLVL.

This rearrangement joins TRBV30 to TRBJ2-7, with D possibly TRBD1 on 6 matching bases. V was pared by 4 bases and J by 0 bases, with 7 bases between. The CDR3 is 12 residues long. The V gene's germline CDR1 is GTSNPN and CDR2 SVGIG (reference sequence). In DNA, the CDR3 is TGTGCCTGGAACAGGGACTCCTACGAGCAGTACTTC. This translates into CAWNRDSYEQYF.

V is TRBV29-1 and J is TRBJ2-2; 7 bases map to TRBD1. Germline-derived CDR1 and CDR2 are SQVTM and ANQGSEA. The trim removed 7 bases at V and 6 bases at J, leaving 11 bases unmatched. The CDR3 contains 14 residues. The CDR3, as DNA: TGCAGCGCCCGGGACAGAACGGGTGCCGGGGAGCTGTTTTTT. Translating gives CSARDRTGAGELFF.

This clone was picked up one time. The V call is TRBV5-6, the J call TRBJ2-7, with 7 bases lining up with TRBD1. Germline V gene lookup returns CDR1 SGHDT and CDR2 YYEEEE. The V and J ends lost 3 bases and 2 bases, in that order; junction bases with no gene match: 14. The CDR3 covers 17 residues. CDR3 coding DNA: TGTGCCAGCAGCTACCACCCGTTGACAGGGCTTCCCTACGAGCAGTACTTC. This sequence encodes CASSYHPLTGLPYEQYF.

The genes are TRBV19 and TRBJ2-5; D is uncertain. Looked up from germline, CDR1 is LNHDA and CDR2 is SQIVND (reference sequence). The CDR3 runs to 13 residues. The V and J ends lost 3 bases and 3 bases respectively, with 8 bases between them. The CDR3 DNA sequence: TGTGCCAGTAGTATCGGGCCGAAAGAGACCCAGTACTTC. It encodes CASSIGPKETQYF.

This clone was counted a few times. The V and J genes are TRBV25-1 and TRBJ1-2; possibly TRBD1 for D (5 bases). The V and J ends lost 3 bases and 4 bases respectively, with 12 bases between them. The germline CDR1 and CDR2 sequences are MGHDK and SYGVNS. The CDR3 runs to 14 residues. CDR3 loop: CASSEGRQGYGYTF. The CDR3 bases are TGTGCCAGCAGTGAGGGACGCCAAGGCTATGGCTACACCTTC.

The chain couples TRBV5-1 to TRBJ2-7; 8 bases line up with TRBD1. V was clipped by 4 bases and J by 3 bases; unmatched bases: 9. Germline-derived CDR1 and CDR2 are SGHRS and YFSETQ. This CDR3 has 15 residues. CDR3 residues: CASSAGQGNYYEQYF. DNA for the CDR3: TGCGCCAGCAGCGCCGGACAGGGCAATTACTACGAGCAGTACTTC.

The rearrangement links TRBV29-1 to TRBJ2-3, with unresolved D. The V gene lost 6 bases and the J gene lost 6 bases, with 10 bases spanning the gap. Germline V lookup: CDR1 SQVTM, CDR2 ANQGSEA. The CDR3 is 11 amino acids. DNA for the CDR3: TGCAGCGTCCAAAATCGGGATACGCAGTATTTT. Its translation is CSVQNRDTQYF.

The chain links TRBV19 to TRBJ2-7; D remains unclear. The CDR3 contains 13 residues. V lost 9 bases and J lost 0, with 12 bases in between. Germline V gene lookup returns CDR1 LNHDA and CDR2 SQIVND (reference sequence). CDR3 bases: TGTGCCAGCCGGGCGGCGAGCTCCTACGAGCAGTACTTC. Translating gives CASRAASSYEQYF. The variable domain in full, completed from reference TRBV19 and TRBJ2-7, reads DGGITQSPKYLFRKEGQNVTLSCEQNLNHDAMYWYRQDPGQGLRLIYYSQIVNDFQKGDIAEGYSVSREKKESFPLTVTSAQKNPTAFYLCASRAASSYEQYFGPGTRLTVT.

The chain couples TRBV5-1 to TRBJ2-6; 11 bases are shared with TRBD1. Germline V gene sequence: CDR1 SGHRS, CDR2 YFSETQ. This CDR3 region has 19 residues. With 4 bases clipped from V and 1 base from J, the junction kept 10 bases outside the gene matches. CDR3 coding DNA: TGCGCCAGCAGCCCAATTGGACAGGGGGCGGGTTCTGGGGCCAACGTCCTGACTTTC. Translating gives CASSPIGQGAGSGANVLTF.

The rearrangement uses TRBV9 and TRBJ2-5; perhaps TRBD2 as D (5 bases). The V gene's germline CDR1 is SGDLS and CDR2 YYNGEE. Trimming removed 0 bases at V and 3 bases at J, with 9 bases between. The CDR3 sequence is 14 residues long. The DNA for the CDR3 is TGTGCCAGCAGCGTAGGTCTAGCTGAAGAGACCCAGTACTTC. Protein product: CASSVGLAEETQYF.

The chain employs TRBV28 and TRBJ1-1; D is ambiguous. V was clipped by 6 bases and J by 2 bases, with 10 bases between them. The CDR3 is made up of 13 amino acids. CDR1 and CDR2 from the germline V gene are MDHEN and SYDVKM. The CDR3 region has the DNA TGTGCCAGCAGCCCGCCGAGAAACACTGAAGCTTTCTTT. It encodes CASSPPRNTEAFF.

This chain links TRBV15 with TRBJ1-5; 7 bases match TRBD1. This CDR3 contains 15 residues. Germline CDR1 and CDR2: LNHNV and YYDKDF (reference sequence). V gave up 3 bases and J gave up 5 bases; unmatched junction bases: 7. The DNA of the CDR3 is TGTGCCACCAGCAGGGCGGCTACAGGGGATCAGCCCCAGCATTTT. Protein sequence: CATSRAATGDQPQHF.

The J gene is TRBJ2-3, the V gene TRBV30, with 11 bases that match TRBD2. The CDR3 has 14 amino acids. The germline V gene encodes CDR1 GTSNPN and CDR2 SVGIG (reference sequence). The V segment lost 3 bases and the J segment 9 bases; nucleotides outside the gene matches: 8. The CDR3 nucleotides are TGTGCCTGGAGAGTAGCGGGAGGGCCGGGGACGCAGTATTTT. Protein product: CAWRVAGGPGTQYF. Full variable domain (rest looked up from reference TRBV30 and TRBJ2-3): SQTIHQWPATLVQPVGSPLSLECTVEGTSNPNLYWYRQAAGRGLQLLFYSVGIGQISSEVPQNLSASRPQDRQFILSSKKLLLSDSGFYLCAWRVAGGPGTQYFGPGTRLTVL.

V gene TRBV28 combines with J gene TRBJ1-6; D might be TRBD1 (6 bases). CDR3 size: 14 residues. Germline V gives CDR1 MDHEN, CDR2 SYDVKM. With 9 bases removed from V and 4 bases from J, the gap between germline ends came to 13 bases. The CDR3 here is CASLGGLYNSPLHF. CDR3 in DNA: TGTGCCAGTCTCGGGGGGCTATATAATTCACCCCTCCACTTT. The full variable domain, in which reference TRBV28 and TRBJ1-6 provide the parts outside the CDR3, is DVKVTQSSRYLVKRTGEKVFLECVQDMDHENMFWYRQDPGLGLRLIYFSYDVKMKEKGDIPEGYSVSREKKERFSLILESASTNQTSMYLCASLGGLYNSPLHFGNGTRLTVT.

With respect to this clone: Other DNA sequences in this specimen translate into the identical CDR3. This sequence joins TRBV5-1 and TRBJ2-3; TRBD2 aligns across 7 bases. Germline values: CDR1 SGHRS, CDR2 YFSETQ. Trimming removed 5 bases from V and 4 bases from J; junction bases left unmatched: 13. This CDR3 has 16 amino acids. CDR3 residues: CASRATSRFIPDTQYF. The CDR3 DNA reads TGCGCCAGCAGAGCGACTAGCCGGTTTATCCCAGATACGCAGTATTTT.

The V and J genes are TRBV5-1 and TRBJ2-3; D not certain. Germline assignment: CDR1 SGHRS and CDR2 YFSETQ. Trimming left V 4 bases short and J 1 base short, with 10 bases between. CDR3 size: 14 residues. Here the CDR3 reads CASSGLTRTDTQYF. CDR3 nucleotide sequence: TGCGCCAGCAGCGGGTTAACTCGCACAGATACGCAGTATTTT.